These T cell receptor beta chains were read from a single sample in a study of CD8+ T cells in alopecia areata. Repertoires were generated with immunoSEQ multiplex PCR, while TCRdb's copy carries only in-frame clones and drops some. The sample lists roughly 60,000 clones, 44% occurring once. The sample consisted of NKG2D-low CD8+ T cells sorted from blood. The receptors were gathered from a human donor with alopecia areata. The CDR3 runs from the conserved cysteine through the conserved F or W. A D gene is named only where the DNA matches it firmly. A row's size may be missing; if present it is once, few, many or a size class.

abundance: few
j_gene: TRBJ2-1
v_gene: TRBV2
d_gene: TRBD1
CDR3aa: CASSGTGNYNEQFF
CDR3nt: TGTGCCAGCAGTGGGACAGGGAACTACAATGAGCAGTTCTTC

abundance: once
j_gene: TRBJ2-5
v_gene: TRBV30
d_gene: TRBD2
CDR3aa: CAWSVQLAGGETQYF
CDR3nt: TGTGCCTGGAGTGTACAACTAGCGGGAGGCGAGACCCAGTACTTC

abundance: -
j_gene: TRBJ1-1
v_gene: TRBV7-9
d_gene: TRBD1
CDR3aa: CASSSLWSQGAQNTEAFF
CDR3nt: TGTGCCAGCAGCTCCCTGTGGTCACAGGGGGCGCAGAACACTGAAGCTTTCTTT

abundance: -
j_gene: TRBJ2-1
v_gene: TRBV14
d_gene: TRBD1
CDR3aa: CASSPTGGGEQFF
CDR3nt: TGTGCCAGCAGCCCGACAGGGGGAGGTGAGCAGTTCTTC

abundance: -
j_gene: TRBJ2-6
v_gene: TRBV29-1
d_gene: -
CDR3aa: CSVEDRQGGSGANVLTF
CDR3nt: TGCAGCGTTGAAGATAGGCAGGGGGGCTCTGGGGCCAACGTCCTGACTTTC

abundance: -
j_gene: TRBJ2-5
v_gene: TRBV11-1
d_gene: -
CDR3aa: CASSSWGAGSETQYF
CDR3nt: TGTGCCAGCAGCTCCTGGGGGGCGGGGTCTGAGACCCAGTACTTC

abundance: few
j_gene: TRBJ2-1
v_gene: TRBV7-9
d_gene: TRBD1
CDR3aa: CASSGQGRNEQFF
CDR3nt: TGTGCCAGCAGCGGACAGGGGCGGAATGAGCAGTTCTTC

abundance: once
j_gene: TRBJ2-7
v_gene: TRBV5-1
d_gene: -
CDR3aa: CASSHNYEQYF
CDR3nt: TGCGCCAGCAGCCACAATTACGAGCAGTACTTC

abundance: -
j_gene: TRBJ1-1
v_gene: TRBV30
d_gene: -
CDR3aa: CAWTAGVGDTEAFF
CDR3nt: TGTGCCTGGACCGCGGGGGTCGGGGACACTGAAGCTTTCTTT

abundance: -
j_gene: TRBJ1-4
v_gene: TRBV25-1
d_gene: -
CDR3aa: CASSQQGQKLFF
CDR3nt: TGTGCCAGCAGTCAGCAGGGTCAAAAACTGTTTTTT

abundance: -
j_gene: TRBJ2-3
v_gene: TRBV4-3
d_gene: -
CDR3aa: CASSLSLLGRTTDTQYF
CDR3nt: TGCGCCAGCAGCCTTTCGTTGTTGGGGCGCACCACAGATACGCAGTATTTT

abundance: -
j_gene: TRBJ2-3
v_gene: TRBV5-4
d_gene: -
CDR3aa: CASSQSKPLASTDTQYF
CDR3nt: TGTGCCAGCAGCCAGTCTAAACCGCTAGCTAGCACAGATACGCAGTATTTT

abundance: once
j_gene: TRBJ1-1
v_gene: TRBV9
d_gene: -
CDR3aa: CASSVEAGWGTEAFF
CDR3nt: TGTGCCAGCAGCGTAGAGGCAGGGTGGGGCACTGAAGCTTTCTTT

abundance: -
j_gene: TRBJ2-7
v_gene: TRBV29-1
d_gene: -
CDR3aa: CSVEDNRGEQYF
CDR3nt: TGCAGCGTTGAAGATAATAGGGGCGAGCAGTACTTC

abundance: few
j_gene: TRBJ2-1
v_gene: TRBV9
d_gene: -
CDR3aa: CASSVASGTGNEQFF
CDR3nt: TGTGCCAGCAGCGTAGCTTCAGGGACGGGCAATGAGCAGTTCTTC